What follows describes a single TCR beta chain. These data originate in a study of blood T cell repertoires in COVID-19. Study-wide background: Researchers got acute and convalescent COVID-19 samples from the United States, Italy and Spain. The cDNA or gDNA used as material had been derived from T cells, B-cell-depleted T cells, or PBMCs.

The V gene end was trimmed by 3 bases and the J gene end by 5 bases; junction bases not matched to a gene: 8. CDR3 length: 15 residues. CDR1 and CDR2 from the germline V gene are SGHRS and YFSETQ. Assay: immunoSEQ multiplex PCR; the TCRdb copy retains only in-frame clones and omits some. The table records over 25,000 clones, roughly 90% of them present only once. This sequence originates from a human donor with active COVID-19. The donor label of this sample is uncertain. The specimen sequenced was peripheral blood. The chain has TRBV5-1 and TRBJ2-3, with TRBD2 identical over 8 bases. The CDR3 DNA follows: TGCGCCAGCAGCTGGACCGGGACTAGAGGAGATACGCAGTATTTT. This translates into CASSWTGTRGDTQYF. The full variable domain, in which reference TRBV5-1 and TRBJ2-3 provide the parts outside the CDR3, is KAGVTQTPRYLIKTRGQQVTLSCSPISGHRSVSWYQQTPGQGLQFLFEYFSETQRNKGNFPGRFSGRQFSNSRSEMNVSTLELGDSALYLCASSWTGTRGDTQYFGPGTRLTVL.